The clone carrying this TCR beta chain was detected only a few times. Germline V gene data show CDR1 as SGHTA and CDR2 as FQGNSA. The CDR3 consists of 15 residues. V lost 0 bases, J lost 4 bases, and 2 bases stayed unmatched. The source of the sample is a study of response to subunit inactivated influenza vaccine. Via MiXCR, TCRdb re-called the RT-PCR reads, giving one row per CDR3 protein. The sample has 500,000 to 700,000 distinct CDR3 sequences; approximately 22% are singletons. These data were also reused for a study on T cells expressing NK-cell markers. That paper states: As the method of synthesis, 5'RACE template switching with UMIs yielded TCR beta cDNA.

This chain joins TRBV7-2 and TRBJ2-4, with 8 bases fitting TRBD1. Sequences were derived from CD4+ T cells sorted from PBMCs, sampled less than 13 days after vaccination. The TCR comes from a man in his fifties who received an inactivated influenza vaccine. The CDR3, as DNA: TGTGCCAGCAGCTTAGCAGGACAGGGAAAAAACATTCAGTACTTC. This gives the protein CASSLAGQGKNIQYF.